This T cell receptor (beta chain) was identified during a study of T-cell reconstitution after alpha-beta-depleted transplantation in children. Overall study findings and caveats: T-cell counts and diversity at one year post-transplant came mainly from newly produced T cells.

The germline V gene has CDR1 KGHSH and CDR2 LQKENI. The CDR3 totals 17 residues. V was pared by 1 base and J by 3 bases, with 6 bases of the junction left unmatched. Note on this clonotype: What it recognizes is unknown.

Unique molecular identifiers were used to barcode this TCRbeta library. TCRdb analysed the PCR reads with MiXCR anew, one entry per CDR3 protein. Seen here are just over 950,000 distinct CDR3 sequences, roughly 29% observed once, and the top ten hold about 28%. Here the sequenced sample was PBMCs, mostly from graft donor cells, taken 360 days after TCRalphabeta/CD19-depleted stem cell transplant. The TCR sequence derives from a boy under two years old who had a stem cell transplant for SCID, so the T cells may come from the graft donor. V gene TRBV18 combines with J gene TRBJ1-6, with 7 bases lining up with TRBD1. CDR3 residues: CASSPLPQGDYNSPLHF. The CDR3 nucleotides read TGTGCCAGCTCACCACTCCCCCAGGGGGACTATAATTCACCCCTCCACTTT.